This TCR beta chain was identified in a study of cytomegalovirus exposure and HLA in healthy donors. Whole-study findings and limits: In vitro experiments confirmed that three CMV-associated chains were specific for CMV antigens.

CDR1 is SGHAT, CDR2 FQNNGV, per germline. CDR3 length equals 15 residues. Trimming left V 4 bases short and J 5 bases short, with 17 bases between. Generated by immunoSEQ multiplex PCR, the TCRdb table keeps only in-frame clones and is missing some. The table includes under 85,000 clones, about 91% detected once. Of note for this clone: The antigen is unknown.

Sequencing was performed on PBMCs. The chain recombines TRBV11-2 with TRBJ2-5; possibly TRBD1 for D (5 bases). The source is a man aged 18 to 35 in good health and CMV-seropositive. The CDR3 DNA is TGTGCCAGCAGCTCCGACTTGGGGCGACCGGAGACCCAGTACTTC. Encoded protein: CASSSDLGRPETQYF.